This record covers a single TCR beta chain. Its target is not known. Trimming cost V 3 bases and J 6 bases; bases outside gene matches: 7. Germline V gene data show CDR1 as SNHLY and CDR2 as FYNNEI. This CDR3 spans 14 amino acids. Each of the donors was a healthy adult who was HIV-negative and had not had a recent acute infection or vaccination. Assay execution proceeded at the deep level. Measured with immunoSEQ multiplex PCR; TCRdb has only the in-frame clones, and not every one. The sample lists a few hundred thousand clones; around three quarters were seen once. The record originates from a study of shared clonotypes between healthy human individuals. Whole-study results and caveats: Limitation of the genetic and exposure-history diversity represented came from the few donors. It was only blood that was sampled, and tissue repertoires likely differ.

The sample was PBMCs. The chain employs TRBV2 and TRBJ1-1; 7 positions match TRBD1. The sequence came from a woman aged 40 to 50 in good health. Some clones in this sample may be carry-over from other donors' samples. Here the CDR3 DNA reads TGTGCCAGCAGTGATCGACAGGGTACAGCTGAAGCTTTCTTT. Its protein is CASSDRQGTAEAFF.